This TCR beta chain was captured in a study of shared clonotypes between healthy human individuals. V was shortened by 1 base and J by 5 bases, with 26 bases between the two germline ends. Germline V gene data show CDR1 as KGHSH and CDR2 as LQKENI. This CDR3 is 19 amino acids long. Naive-designated CD8 cells lacked CD45RO, were positively enriched for CCR7, and omitted terminally differentiated effector memory CD45RA+ cells. Here immunoSEQ multiplex PCR was the method, and the copy in TCRdb shows in-frame clones only, minus some. The data show around 1.9 million clones, with over 85% seen just once and approximately 1.7% held by the top ten.

The chain joins TRBV18 to TRBJ1-1, with a tentative D call TRBD1 (5 bases). Material for sequencing was naive CD8+ T cells from PBMCs. This TCR was sampled from a man younger than 35 in good health. Some clones in this sample may be carry-over from other donors' samples. Written as DNA, the CDR3 is TGTGCCAGCTCACCACGATCGGTGTTTCGGGGGGGTGGGAATACTGAAGCTTTCTTT. This translates into CASSPRSVFRGGGNTEAFF.